The clone carrying this T cell receptor (beta chain) was observed a handful of times. The sample comes from a study of T cells in Graves' hyperthyroidism and ophthalmopathy. Overall study: At the time of initial diagnosis and before any treatment, peripheral blood was collected.

TCR beta CDR3 sequences were amplified from RNA transcripts. RT-PCR in the first round (using the HTBI primer set) targeted the TCR CDR3. TCRdb re-called the multiplex PCR reads through MiXCR, storing one row per CDR3 protein. The repertoire consists of roughly 500,000 distinct CDR3 sequences, with about 16% occurring once and the leading ten covering 29%. The sequenced sample was blood. This sequence originates from a young woman with Graves' ophthalmopathy.

This CDR3 reads CASSLGQHNSPLHF. Here the CDR3 DNA reads TGTGCCAGCAGTTTAGGGCAGCATAATTCACCCCTCCACTTT. V and J are TRBV28 and TRBJ1-6; no clear D. Germline V gives CDR1 MDHEN, CDR2 SYDVKM. CDR3 length equals 14 residues. Trimming stripped 2 bases from V and 5 bases from J, with 7 bases between.